This T cell receptor beta chain was documented in a study of PD-1 blockade in classical Hodgkin lymphoma. Study-level findings and limits: As was reported, newly diagnosed patients showed lower baseline TCR diversity than healthy donors did. Still unresolved is the cause of the repertoire differences, which may be disease activity or prior therapy.

Time point defined: newly diagnosed, previously untreated cHL patient sample. It was PBMCs in newly diagnosed, untreated classical Hodgkin lymphoma that served as comparison. Germline V gene sequence: CDR1 MNHNS, CDR2 SASEGT. Trimming shortened V by 5 bases and J by 3 bases, and 11 bases separated the two germline ends. The CDR3 spans 13 residues. Clones were read by immunoSEQ multiplex PCR, and TCRdb kept only the in-frame ones, dropping some. This sample has tens of thousands of clones, with 90% to 95% found just once. In its sample, this clone was seen once. Its antigen is not identified. This chain uses TRBV6-1 with TRBJ2-7, with a possible D match to TRBD1 (6 bases). Input material: peripheral blood mononuclear cells (PBMCs). This TCR was recovered from a human donor with classical Hodgkin lymphoma. The CDR3 region is CASSITGYYEQYF. The CDR3 nucleotides are TGTGCCAGCAGTATTACAGGGTACTACGAGCAGTACTTC.